This TCR beta chain is from a study of blood T cells in healthy people across ages. This clonotype was recorded many times. Its cognate antigen is unknown. The length of the CDR3 is 15 residues. Germline V gives CDR1 SGHVS, CDR2 FQNEAQ. The V gene lost 2 bases and the J gene lost 3 bases, with 14 bases spanning the gap. It was with a sample-barcoded 5' primer and a J-beta primer mix that a second PCR of roughly 6 to 11 cycles was run. TCRdb passed the 5' RACE reads through MiXCR, listing each CDR3 protein once. The table shows just under 900,000 distinct CDR3 sequences, with about 28% occurring only once. Russia was home to the donors, healthy Caucasian individuals aged roughly 6 to 95. General study results and limits: There was no known CMV status for donors, so expanded clonotype changes were possibly confounded. Per million T cells, TCR beta diversity dropped about linearly as age rose.

The chain recombines TRBV7-8 with TRBJ2-7, with D possibly matching TRBD2 (6 bases). The sequenced sample was blood. The receptor was isolated from a woman older than 75 in good health. CDR3 bases: TGTGCCAGCAGCTTAAGCGGGTCCCCGATCTACGAGCAGTACTTC. Amino acid sequence: CASSLSGSPIYEQYF. Full variable domain (rest looked up from reference TRBV7-8 and TRBJ2-7): GAGVSQSPRYKVAKRGQDVALRCDPISGHVSLFWYQQALGQGPEFLTYFQNEAQLDKSGLPSDRFFAERPEGSVSTLKIQRTQQEDSAVYLCASSLSGSPIYEQYFGPGTRLTVT.